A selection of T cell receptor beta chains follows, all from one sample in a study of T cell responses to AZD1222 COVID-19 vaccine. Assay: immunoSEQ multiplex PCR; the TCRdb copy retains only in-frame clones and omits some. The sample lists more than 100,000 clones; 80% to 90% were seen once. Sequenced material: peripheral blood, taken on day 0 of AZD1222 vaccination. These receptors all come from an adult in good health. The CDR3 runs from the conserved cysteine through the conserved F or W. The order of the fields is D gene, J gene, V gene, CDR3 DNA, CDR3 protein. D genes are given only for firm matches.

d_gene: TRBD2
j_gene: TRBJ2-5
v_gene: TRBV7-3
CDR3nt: TGTGCCAGCAGCTTAAACGGGAGGAGGGAGACCCAGTACTTC
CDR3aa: CASSLNGRRETQYF

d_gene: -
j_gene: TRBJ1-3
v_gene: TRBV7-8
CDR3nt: TGTGCCAGCAGCCTGCGCGGGGCCCCTGGAAACACCATATATTTT
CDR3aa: CASSLRGAPGNTIYF

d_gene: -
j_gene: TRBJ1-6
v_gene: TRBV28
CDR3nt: TGTGCCAGCAGCTCGAAACAGTATAATTCACCCCTCCACTTT
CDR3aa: CASSSKQYNSPLHF

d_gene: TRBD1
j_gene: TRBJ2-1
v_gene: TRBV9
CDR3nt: TGTGCCAGCAGCGCGAGACAGGGGAGTTTGGATGAGCAGTTCTTC
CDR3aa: CASSARQGSLDEQFF

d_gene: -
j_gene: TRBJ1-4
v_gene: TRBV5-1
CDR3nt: TGCGCCAGCAGCTTGGCAGCGGCAACTAATGAAAAACTGTTTTTT
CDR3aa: CASSLAAATNEKLFF

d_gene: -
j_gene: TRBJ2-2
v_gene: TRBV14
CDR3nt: TGTGCCAGCAGCCAAGGGCCCGGGGAGCTGTTTTTT
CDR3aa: CASSQGPGELFF

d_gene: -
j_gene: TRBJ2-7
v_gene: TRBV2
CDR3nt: TGTGCCAGCAGTGAAGCGCGGAGCTACGAGCAGTACTTC
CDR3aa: CASSEARSYEQYF

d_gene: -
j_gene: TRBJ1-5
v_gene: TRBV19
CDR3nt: TGTGCCAGTAGTATTAGCTCTAGCAATCAGCCCCAGCATTTT
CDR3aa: CASSISSSNQPQHF

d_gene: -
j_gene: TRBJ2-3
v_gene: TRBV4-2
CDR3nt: TGTGCCAGCAGCGGACCCGGGAGCACAGATACGCAGTATTTT
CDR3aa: CASSGPGSTDTQYF

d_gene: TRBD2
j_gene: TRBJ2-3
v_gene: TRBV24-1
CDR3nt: TGTGCCACCAGTGATTTGACTAGCGGTAGCACAGATACGCAGTATTTT
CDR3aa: CATSDLTSGSTDTQYF

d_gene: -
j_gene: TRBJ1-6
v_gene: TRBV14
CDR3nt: TGTGCCAGCAGCGTCGTGGGGGGCCGGAATTCACCCCTCCACTTT
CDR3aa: CASSVVGGRNSPLHF

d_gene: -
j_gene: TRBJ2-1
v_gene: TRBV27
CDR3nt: TGTGCCAGCAGTTTGCGCCGAACCGGGGAATCCTACAATGAGCAGTTCTTC
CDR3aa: CASSLRRTGESYNEQFF

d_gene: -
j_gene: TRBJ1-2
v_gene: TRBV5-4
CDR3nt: TGTGCCAGCAGCTCACCGTCGGCAGGAGCTAACTATGGCTACACCTTC
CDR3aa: CASSSPSAGANYGYTF

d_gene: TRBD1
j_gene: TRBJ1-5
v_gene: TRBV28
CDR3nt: TGTGCCAGTAAGACAGGGGGCCGCAATCAGCCCCAGCATTTT
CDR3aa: CASKTGGRNQPQHF

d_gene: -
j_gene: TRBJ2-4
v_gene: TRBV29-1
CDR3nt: TGCAGCGTTTCAGGGGCCGGGACCCTAAACATTCAGTACTTC
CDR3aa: CSVSGAGTLNIQYF

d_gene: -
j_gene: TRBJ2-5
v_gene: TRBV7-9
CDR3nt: TGTGCCAGCAGCTTTCCCGGACAGCAAGAAGAGACCCAGTACTTC
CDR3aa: CASSFPGQQEETQYF

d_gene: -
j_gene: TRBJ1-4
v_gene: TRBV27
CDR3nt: TGTGCCAGCAGATTCCTCCATGAAAAACTGTTTTTT
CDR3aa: CASRFLHEKLFF

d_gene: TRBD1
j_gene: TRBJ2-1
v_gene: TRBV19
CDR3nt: TGTGCCAGTAGTAGGGACAGAGGGAATGAGCAGTTCTTC
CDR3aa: CASSRDRGNEQFF

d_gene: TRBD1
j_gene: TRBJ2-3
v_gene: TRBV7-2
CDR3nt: TGTGCCAGCAGCTTAGGAGGGACAGGCCAGACAGATACGCAGTATTTT
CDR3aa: CASSLGGTGQTDTQYF

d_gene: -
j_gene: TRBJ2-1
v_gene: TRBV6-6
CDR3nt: TGTGCCAGCAGTCCCCAGGGACGGGACAATGAGCAGTTCTTC
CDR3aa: CASSPQGRDNEQFF

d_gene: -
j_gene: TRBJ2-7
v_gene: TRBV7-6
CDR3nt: TGTGCCAGCAGCTTAGTAGAAGGATACGAGCAGTACTTC
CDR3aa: CASSLVEGYEQYF

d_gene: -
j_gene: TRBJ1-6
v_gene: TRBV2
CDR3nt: TGTGCCAGCAGTGAGGACAGCTTTTCCTCACCCCTCCACTTT
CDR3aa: CASSEDSFSSPLHF